This is a list of T cell receptor beta chains from one sample in a study of Graves' ophthalmopathy and Graves' hyperthyroidism. MiXCR was run by TCRdb on the multiplex PCR reads, yielding one entry per CDR3 protein. The sample records over 650,000 distinct CDR3 sequences, just over 40% being singletons. The specimen sequenced was peripheral blood. These receptors all come from an adult man with Graves' ophthalmopathy. Each CDR3 is given with its conserved first and last residue. A D gene is named only where the DNA matches it firmly. The size of a clone is reported for some rows only, either as once, few or many, or as a class for expanded clones.

CDR3aa: CATRDRYDSPLHF; CDR3nt: TGTGCCACCAGGGACAGGTATGATTCACCCCTCCACTTT; abundance: once; v_gene: TRBV15; j_gene: TRBJ1-6; d_gene: TRBD1
CDR3aa: CSAFGIQETQHF; CDR3nt: TGCAGCGCTTTCGGGATACAAGAGACCCAGCATTTT; abundance: NA; v_gene: TRBV29-1; j_gene: TRBJ1-5; d_gene: NA
CDR3aa: CSARDLGRGRSYEQYF; CDR3nt: TGCAGTGCTAGAGATCTCGGGCGGGGACGTTCCTACGAGCAGTACTTC; abundance: few; v_gene: TRBV20-1; j_gene: TRBJ2-7; d_gene: NA
CDR3aa: CAITEQGQVGNTF; CDR3nt: TGTGCCATCACCGAACAGGGGCAAGTCGGGAACACCTTC; abundance: NA; v_gene: TRBV10-3; j_gene: TRBJ1-2; d_gene: TRBD1
CDR3aa: CATVQGAGYEQYF; CDR3nt: TGCGCCACCGTACAGGGGGCTGGCTACGAGCAGTACTTC; abundance: NA; v_gene: TRBV10-2; j_gene: TRBJ2-7; d_gene: TRBD1
CDR3aa: CATGGEYTGELFF; CDR3nt: TGTGCCACCGGAGGGGAATACACCGGGGAGCTGTTTTTT; abundance: many; v_gene: TRBV24-1; j_gene: TRBJ2-2; d_gene: NA
CDR3aa: CATVDGSGYTF; CDR3nt: TGTGCCACCGTGGACGGCTCCGGCTACACCTTC; abundance: many; v_gene: TRBV2; j_gene: TRBJ1-2; d_gene: NA
CDR3aa: CASSMQYMNTEAFF; CDR3nt: TGTGCCAGTAGTATGCAGTACATGAACACTGAAGCTTTCTTT; abundance: many; v_gene: TRBV19; j_gene: TRBJ1-1; d_gene: NA
CDR3aa: CASRHRQGQQYF; CDR3nt: TGTGCCAGCAGGCACCGACAGGGACAGCAGTACTTC; abundance: many; v_gene: TRBV27; j_gene: TRBJ2-7; d_gene: TRBD1
CDR3aa: CASSFGGGPGYGYTF; CDR3nt: TGTGCCAGCAGCTTTGGGGGGGGTCCTGGCTATGGCTACACCTTC; abundance: many; v_gene: TRBV7-2; j_gene: TRBJ1-2; d_gene: NA
CDR3aa: CASSLGGGNQPQYF; CDR3nt: TGTGCCAGCAGCTTAGGCGGCGGCAATCAGCCCCAGTACTTC; abundance: NA; v_gene: TRBV5-8; j_gene: TRBJ2-5; d_gene: NA
CDR3aa: CSGGRRAGYGYTF; CDR3nt: TGCAGCGGGGGACGGAGGGCTGGCTATGGCTACACCTTC; abundance: NA; v_gene: TRBV29-1; j_gene: TRBJ1-2; d_gene: NA
CDR3aa: CASLSLDRDVGYTF; CDR3nt: TGTGCCAGCTTATCACTAGACAGGGATGTTGGCTACACCTTC; abundance: NA; v_gene: TRBV2; j_gene: TRBJ1-2; d_gene: TRBD1
CDR3aa: CASSPYWNSVSGSTIYF; CDR3nt: TGCGCCAGCAGCCCCTATTGGAATTCCGTCTCTGGAAGCACCATATATTTT; abundance: NA; v_gene: TRBV5-1; j_gene: TRBJ1-3; d_gene: NA
CDR3aa: CSARDTADYEQYF; CDR3nt: TGCAGTGCTAGAGATACCGCAGACTACGAGCAGTACTTC; abundance: NA; v_gene: TRBV20-1; j_gene: TRBJ2-7; d_gene: NA